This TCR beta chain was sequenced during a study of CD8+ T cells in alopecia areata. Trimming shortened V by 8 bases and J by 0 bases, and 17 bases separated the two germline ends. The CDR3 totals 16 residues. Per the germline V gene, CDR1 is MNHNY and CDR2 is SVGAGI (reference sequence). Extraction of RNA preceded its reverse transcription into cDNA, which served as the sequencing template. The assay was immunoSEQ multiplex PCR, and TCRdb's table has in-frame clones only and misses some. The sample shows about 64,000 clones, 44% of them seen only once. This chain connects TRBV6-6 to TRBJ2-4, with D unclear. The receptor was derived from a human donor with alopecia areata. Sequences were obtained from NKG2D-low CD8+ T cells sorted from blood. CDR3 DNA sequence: TGTGCCAGCTCTTCCGACCGGGCCTTAGCCAAAAACATTCAGTACTTC. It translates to CASSSDRALAKNIQYF.